The clone carrying this T cell receptor (beta chain) was counted at least ten times. Its antigen is currently unknown. CDR3-region Arm-PCR and iRepertoire HTBI primers produced the TCR beta libraries. TCRdb recomputed calls from the multiplex PCR reads with MiXCR, one row per CDR3 protein. The repertoire holds 680,000 or so distinct CDR3 sequences, with less than 20% as singletons. Time point indicated: newly diagnosed GD, antithyroid drugs for less than 3 months. PBMC-extracted RNA yielded the TCR library. Investigators report Graves' disease was diagnosed under American Thyroid Association guidelines. This record belongs to a study of regulatory T cells in long-lasting Graves disease. Study results and limitations: There was favoring of TRBV28, TRBJ1-2 and TRBJ2-5 in persistent disease.

This CDR3 comprises 11 residues. From germline, CDR1 is MDHEN and CDR2 SYDVKM. Trimming removed 6 bases at V and 4 bases at J, with 4 bases between. The same sample was also used in a study of T cells in Graves' hyperthyroidism and ophthalmopathy. That source notes: A set of HTBI primers served as the primers for a first-round RT-PCR of the TCR CDR3.

The chain has TRBV28 and TRBJ1-3, with no clear D. This sequence was found in a woman younger than 45 with Graves disease. The sample here was peripheral blood mononuclear cells (PBMCs), taken at new diagnosis, from a patient treated with antithyroid drugs. The CDR3 protein is CASSLGNTIYF. Here the CDR3 DNA reads TGTGCCAGCAGCTTGGGAAACACCATATATTTT.